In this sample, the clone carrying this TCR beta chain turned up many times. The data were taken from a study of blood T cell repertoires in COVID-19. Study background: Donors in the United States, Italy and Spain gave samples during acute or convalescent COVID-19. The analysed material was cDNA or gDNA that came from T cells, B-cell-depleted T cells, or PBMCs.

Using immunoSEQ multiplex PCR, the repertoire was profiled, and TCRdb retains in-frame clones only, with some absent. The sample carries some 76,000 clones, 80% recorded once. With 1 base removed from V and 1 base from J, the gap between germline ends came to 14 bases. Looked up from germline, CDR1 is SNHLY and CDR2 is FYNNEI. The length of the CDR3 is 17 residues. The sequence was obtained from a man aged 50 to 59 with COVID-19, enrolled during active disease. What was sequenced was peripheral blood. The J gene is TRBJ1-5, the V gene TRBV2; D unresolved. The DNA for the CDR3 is TGTGCCAGCAGTGAAGTTAACAGTCTAATAAGCAATCAGCCCCAGCATTTT. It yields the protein CASSEVNSLISNQPQHF.